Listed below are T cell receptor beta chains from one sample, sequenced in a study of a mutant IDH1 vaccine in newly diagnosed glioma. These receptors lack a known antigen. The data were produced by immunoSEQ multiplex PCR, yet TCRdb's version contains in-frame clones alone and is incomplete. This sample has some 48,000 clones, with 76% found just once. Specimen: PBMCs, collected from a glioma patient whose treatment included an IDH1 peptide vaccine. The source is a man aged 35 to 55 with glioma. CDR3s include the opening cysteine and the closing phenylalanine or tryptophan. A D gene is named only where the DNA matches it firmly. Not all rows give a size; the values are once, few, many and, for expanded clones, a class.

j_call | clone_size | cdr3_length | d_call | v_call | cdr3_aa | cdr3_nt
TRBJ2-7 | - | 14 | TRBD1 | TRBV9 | CASTPGQGIYEQYF | TGTGCCAGCACCCCGGGACAGGGGATTTACGAGCAGTACTTC
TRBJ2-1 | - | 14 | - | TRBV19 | CATATGTLYNEQFF | TGTGCCACCGCGACCGGGACGCTTTATAATGAGCAGTTCTTC
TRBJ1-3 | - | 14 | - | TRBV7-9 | CASSFSVSGNTIYF | TGTGCCAGCAGCTTTAGCGTCTCTGGAAACACCATATATTTT
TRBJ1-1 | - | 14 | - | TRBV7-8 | CASTSLTREAEAFF | TGTGCCAGCACCTCTTTGACTCGGGAAGCTGAAGCTTTCTTT
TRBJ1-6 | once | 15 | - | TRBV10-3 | CAISDTGGNDSPLHF | TGTGCCATCAGTGACACCGGAGGGAACGATTCACCCCTCCACTTT
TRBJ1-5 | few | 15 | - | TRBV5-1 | CASSLGTIEDQPQHF | TGCGCCAGCAGCTTGGGGACAATAGAAGATCAGCCCCAGCATTTT
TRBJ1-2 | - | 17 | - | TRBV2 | CASSWMGGIGSDHGYTF | TGTGCCAGCTCCTGGATGGGGGGGATCGGGTCGGATCATGGCTACACCTTC
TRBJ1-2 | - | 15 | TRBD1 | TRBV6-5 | CASSSPGQGNYGYTF | TGTGCCAGCAGTTCCCCGGGACAGGGGAACTATGGCTACACCTTC
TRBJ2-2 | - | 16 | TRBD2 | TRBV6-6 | CASSQLAGGNTGELFF | TGTGCCAGCAGCCAACTAGCGGGAGGGAACACCGGGGAGCTGTTTTTT
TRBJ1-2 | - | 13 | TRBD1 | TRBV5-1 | CASSSTGDYGYTF | TGCGCCAGCAGCTCAACAGGGGACTATGGCTACACCTTC
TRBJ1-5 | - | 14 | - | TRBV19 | CASGVKNSNQPQHF | TGTGCCTCCGGGGTGAAAAATAGCAATCAGCCCCAGCATTTT
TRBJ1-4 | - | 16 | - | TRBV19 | CASSPRRGATNEKLFF | TGTGCCAGTAGCCCACGAAGGGGGGCAACTAATGAAAAACTGTTTTTT
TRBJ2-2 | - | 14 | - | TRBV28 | CASSLATITGELFF | TGTGCCAGCAGTTTGGCCACTATAACCGGGGAGCTGTTTTTT
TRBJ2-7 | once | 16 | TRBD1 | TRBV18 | CASSRSGTGSSNEQYF | TGTGCCAGCTCCCGCTCGGGGACAGGGAGCTCCAACGAGCAGTACTTC
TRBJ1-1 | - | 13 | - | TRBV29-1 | CSVEPQRPTEAFF | TGCAGCGTTGAACCACAGAGACCCACTGAAGCTTTCTTT
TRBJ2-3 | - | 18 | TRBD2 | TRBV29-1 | CSVTDRTSGREGRDTQYF | TGCAGCGTTACCGACAGGACTAGCGGGAGGGAGGGAAGAGATACGCAGTATTTT
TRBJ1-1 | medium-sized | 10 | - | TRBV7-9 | CASSGTEAFF | TGTGCCAGCAGCGGCACTGAAGCTTTCTTT
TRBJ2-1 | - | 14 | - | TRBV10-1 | CASSDSTAYNEQFF | TGCGCCAGCAGTGATTCGACTGCTTACAATGAGCAGTTCTTC
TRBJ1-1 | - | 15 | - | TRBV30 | CAWSVIEGPKRRAFF | TGTGCCTGGAGTGTCATAGAGGGCCCGAAGCGGCGCGCTTTCTTT
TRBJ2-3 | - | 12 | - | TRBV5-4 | CASSLEGYAQYF | TGTGCCAGCAGCTTGGAGGGGTACGCGCAGTATTTT
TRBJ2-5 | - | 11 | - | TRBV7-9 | CASSSGETQYF | TGTGCCAGCAGCTCTGGAGAGACCCAGTACTTC